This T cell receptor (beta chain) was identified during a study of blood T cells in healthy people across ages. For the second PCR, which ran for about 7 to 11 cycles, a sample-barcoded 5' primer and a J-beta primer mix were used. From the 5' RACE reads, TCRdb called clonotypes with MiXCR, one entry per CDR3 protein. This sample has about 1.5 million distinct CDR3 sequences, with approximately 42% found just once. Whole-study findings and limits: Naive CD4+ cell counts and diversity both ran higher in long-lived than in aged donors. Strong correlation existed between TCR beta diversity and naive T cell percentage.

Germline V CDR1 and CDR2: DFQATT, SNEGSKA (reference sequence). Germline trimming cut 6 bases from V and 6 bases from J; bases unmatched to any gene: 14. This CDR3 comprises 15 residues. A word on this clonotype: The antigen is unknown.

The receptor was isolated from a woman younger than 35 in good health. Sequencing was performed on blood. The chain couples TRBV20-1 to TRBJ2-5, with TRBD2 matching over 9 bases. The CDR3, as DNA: TGCAGTGCCAATCTTCCCGGGACTAGCAGTCAGACCCAGTACTTC. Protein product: CSANLPGTSSQTQYF.